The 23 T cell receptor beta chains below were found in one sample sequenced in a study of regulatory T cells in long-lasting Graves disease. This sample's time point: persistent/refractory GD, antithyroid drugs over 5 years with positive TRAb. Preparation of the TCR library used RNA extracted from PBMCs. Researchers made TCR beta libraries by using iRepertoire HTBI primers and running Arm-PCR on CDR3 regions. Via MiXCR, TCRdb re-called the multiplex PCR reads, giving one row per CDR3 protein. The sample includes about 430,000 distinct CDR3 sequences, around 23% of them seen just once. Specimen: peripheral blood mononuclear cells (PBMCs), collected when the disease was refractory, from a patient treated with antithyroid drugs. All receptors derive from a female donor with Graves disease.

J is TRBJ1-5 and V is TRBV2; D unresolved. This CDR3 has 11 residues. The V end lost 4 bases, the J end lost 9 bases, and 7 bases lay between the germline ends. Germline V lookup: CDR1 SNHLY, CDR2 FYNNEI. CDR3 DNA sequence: TGTGCCAGCAGTGTGTTAGGGCCCCAGCATTTT. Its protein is CASSVLGPQHF.

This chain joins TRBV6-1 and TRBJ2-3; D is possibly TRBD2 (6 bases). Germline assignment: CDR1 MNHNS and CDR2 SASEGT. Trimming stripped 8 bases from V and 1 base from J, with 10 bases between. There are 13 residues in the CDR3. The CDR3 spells CASSRGGTDTQYF. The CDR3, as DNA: TGTGCCAGCTCTCGCGGGGGCACAGATACGCAGTATTTT.

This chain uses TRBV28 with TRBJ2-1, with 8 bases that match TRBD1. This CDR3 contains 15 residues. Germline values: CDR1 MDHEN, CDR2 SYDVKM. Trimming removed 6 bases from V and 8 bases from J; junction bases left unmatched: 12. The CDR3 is CASSHRDRSSYEQFF. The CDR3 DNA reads TGTGCCAGCAGCCACCGGGACAGGTCATCATATGAGCAGTTCTTC.

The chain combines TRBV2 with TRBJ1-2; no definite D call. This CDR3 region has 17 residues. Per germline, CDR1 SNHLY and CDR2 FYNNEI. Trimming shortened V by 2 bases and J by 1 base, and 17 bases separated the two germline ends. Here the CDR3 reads CASSEIGGRRNNYGYTF. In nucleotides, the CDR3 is TGTGCCAGCAGTGAAATCGGCGGTCGGCGGAATAACTATGGCTACACCTTC. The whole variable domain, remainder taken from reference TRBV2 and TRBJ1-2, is EPEVTQTPSHQVTQMGQEVILRCVPISNHLYFYWYRQILGQKVEFLVSFYNNEISEKSEIFDDQFSVERPDGSNFTLKIRSTKLEDSAMYFCASSEIGGRRNNYGYTFGSGTRLTVV.

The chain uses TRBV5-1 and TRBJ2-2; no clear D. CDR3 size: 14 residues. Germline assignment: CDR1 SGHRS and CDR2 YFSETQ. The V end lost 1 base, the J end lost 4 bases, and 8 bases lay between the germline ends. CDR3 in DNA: TGCGCCAGCAGCTTGCAACACGGCACCGGGGAGCTGTTTTTT. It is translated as CASSLQHGTGELFF.

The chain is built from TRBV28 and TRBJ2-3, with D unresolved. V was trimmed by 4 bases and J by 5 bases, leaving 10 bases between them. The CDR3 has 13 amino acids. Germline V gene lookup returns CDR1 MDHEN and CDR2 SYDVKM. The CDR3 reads CASSSPFLDTQYF. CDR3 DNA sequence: TGTGCCAGCAGTTCCCCGTTCCTAGATACGCAGTATTTT.

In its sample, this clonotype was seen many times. CDR3 amino acids: CASSTTHAAVGYTF. The CDR3 DNA follows: TGTGCCAGCAGCACCACCCATGCGGCAGTAGGCTACACCTTC. The chain couples TRBV28 to TRBJ1-2; D not certain. The CDR3 totals 14 residues. Per the germline V gene, CDR1 is MDHEN and CDR2 is SYDVKM. Trimming removed 6 bases from V and 8 bases from J, with 19 bases in between.

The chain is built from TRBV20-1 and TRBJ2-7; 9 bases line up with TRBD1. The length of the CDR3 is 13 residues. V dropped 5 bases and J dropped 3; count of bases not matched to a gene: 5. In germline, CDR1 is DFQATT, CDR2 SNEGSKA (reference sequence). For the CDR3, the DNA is TGCAGTGCTGCCGGGACAGGGTTCTACGAGCAGTACTTC. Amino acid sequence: CSAAGTGFYEQYF.

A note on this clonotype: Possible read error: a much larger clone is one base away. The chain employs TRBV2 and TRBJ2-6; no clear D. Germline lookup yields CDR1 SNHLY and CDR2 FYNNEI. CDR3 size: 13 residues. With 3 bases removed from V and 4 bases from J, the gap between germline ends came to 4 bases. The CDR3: CASSEIGANVLTF. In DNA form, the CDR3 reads TGTGCCAGCAGTGAGATCGGGGCCAACGTCCTGACTTTC.

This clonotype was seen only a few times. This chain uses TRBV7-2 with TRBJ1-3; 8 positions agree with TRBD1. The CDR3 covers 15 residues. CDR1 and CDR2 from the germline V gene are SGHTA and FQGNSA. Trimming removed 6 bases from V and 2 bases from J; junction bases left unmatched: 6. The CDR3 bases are TGTGCCAGCAGTAACAGGGGGATTACTGGAAACACCATATATTTT. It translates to CASSNRGITGNTIYF.

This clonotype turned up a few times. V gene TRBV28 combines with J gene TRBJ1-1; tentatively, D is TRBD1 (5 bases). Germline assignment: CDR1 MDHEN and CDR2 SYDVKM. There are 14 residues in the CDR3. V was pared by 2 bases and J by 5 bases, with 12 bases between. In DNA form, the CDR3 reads TGTGCCAGCAGTTTAGGGGGGGGGGAAACTGAAGCTTTCTTT. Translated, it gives CASSLGGGETEAFF. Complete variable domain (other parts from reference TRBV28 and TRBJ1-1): DVKVTQSSRYLVKRTGEKVFLECVQDMDHENMFWYRQDPGLGLRLIYFSYDVKMKEKGDIPEGYSVSREKKERFSLILESASTNQTSMYLCASSLGGGETEAFFGQGTRLTVV.

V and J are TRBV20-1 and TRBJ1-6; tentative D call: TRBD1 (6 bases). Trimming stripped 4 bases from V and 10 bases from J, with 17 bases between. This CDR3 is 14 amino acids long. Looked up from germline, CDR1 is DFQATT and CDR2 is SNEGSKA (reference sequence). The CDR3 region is CSATSLRDNSPLHF. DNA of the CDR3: TGCAGTGCTACCTCACTACGGGACAACTCACCCCTCCACTTT.

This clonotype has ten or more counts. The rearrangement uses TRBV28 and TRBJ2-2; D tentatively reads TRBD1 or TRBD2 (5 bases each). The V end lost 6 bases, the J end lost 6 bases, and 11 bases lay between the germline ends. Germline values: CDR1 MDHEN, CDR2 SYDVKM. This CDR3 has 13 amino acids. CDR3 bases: TGTGCCAGCAGCTTAGAGGGACCCGGGGAGCTGTTTTTT. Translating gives CASSLEGPGELFF.

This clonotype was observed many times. Written as DNA, the CDR3 is TGTGCCAGCAGTGAGGAAACAGGGGGCATCTACGAGCAGTACTTC. As protein: CASSEETGGIYEQYF. This rearrangement joins TRBV2 to TRBJ2-7; 9 bases map to TRBD1. Germline assignment: CDR1 SNHLY and CDR2 FYNNEI. Losses at the gene ends were 3 bases for V and 3 bases for J; bases not matched to a gene: 6. The CDR3 contains 15 residues.

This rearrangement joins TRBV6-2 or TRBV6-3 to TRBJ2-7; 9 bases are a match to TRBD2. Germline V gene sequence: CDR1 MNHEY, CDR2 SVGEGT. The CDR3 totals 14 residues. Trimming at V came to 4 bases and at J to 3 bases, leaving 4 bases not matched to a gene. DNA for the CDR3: TGTGCCAGCAGTTCTGCGGGAGGGAACTACGAGCAGTACTTC. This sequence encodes CASSSAGGNYEQYF.

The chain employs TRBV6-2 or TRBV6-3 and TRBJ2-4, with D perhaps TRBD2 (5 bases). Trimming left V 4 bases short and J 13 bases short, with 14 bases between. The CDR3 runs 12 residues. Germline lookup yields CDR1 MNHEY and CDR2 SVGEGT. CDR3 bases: TGTGCCAGCAGTTCCCTTGGACTGGAGCAGTACTTC. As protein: CASSSLGLEQYF.

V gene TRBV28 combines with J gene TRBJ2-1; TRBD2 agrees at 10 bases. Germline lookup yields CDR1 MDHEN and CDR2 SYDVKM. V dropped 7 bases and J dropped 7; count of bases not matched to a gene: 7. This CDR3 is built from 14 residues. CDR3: CASKISGRVNEQFF. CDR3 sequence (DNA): TGTGCCAGCAAGATCAGCGGGAGGGTAAATGAGCAGTTCTTC.

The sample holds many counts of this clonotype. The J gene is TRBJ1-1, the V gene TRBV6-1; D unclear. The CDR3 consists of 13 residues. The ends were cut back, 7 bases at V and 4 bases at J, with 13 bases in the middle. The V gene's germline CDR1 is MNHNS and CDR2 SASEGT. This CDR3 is CASTGPLGTEAFF. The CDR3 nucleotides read TGTGCCAGCACAGGCCCCCTGGGCACTGAAGCTTTCTTT.

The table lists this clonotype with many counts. CDR3 amino acids: CASSLYIRGNTEAFF. CDR3 DNA sequence: TGTGCCAGCAGTTTATATATCCGGGGGAACACTGAAGCTTTCTTT. V is TRBV28 and J is TRBJ1-1; D remains unclear. The CDR3 covers 15 residues. Germline CDR1 MDHEN, CDR2 SYDVKM. V was clipped by 1 base and J by 1 base, with 10 bases between them.

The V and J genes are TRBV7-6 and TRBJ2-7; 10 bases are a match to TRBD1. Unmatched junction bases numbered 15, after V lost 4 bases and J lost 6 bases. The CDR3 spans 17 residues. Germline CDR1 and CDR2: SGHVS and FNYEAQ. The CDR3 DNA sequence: TGTGCCAGCAGCTCACAACGTCCGGGACAGGGGTTAAGCGAGCAGTACTTC. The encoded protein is CASSSQRPGQGLSEQYF.

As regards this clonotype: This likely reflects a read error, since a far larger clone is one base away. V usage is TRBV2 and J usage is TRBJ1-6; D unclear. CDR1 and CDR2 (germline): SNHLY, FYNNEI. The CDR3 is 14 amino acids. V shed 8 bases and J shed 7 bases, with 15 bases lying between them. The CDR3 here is CASGPGYRNSPLHF. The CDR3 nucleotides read TGTGCCAGCGGCCCCGGTTACAGAAATTCACCCCTCCACTTT. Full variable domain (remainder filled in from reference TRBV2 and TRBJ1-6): EPEVTQTPSHQVTQMGQEVILRCVPISNHLYFYWYRQILGQKVEFLVSFYNNEISEKSEIFDDQFSVERPDGSNFTLKIRSTKLEDSAMYFCASGPGYRNSPLHFGNGTRLTVT.

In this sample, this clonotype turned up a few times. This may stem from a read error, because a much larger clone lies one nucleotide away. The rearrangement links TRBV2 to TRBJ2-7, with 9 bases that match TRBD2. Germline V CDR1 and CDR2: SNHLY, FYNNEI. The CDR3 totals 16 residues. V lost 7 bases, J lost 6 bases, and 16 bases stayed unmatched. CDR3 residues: CASNLAGLDVSCEQYF. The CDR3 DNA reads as TGTGCCAGCAACCTAGCGGGACTAGATGTGAGCTGCGAGCAGTACTTC.

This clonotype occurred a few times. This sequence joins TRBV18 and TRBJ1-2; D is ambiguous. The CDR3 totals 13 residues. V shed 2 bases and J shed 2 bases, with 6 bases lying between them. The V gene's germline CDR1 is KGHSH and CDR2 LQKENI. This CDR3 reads CASSPYLNYGYTF. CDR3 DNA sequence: TGTGCCAGCTCACCATATTTAAACTATGGCTACACCTTC.